This entry features one TCR beta chain sequence. Its antigen is currently unknown. The CDR3 sequence is 15 residues long. Trimming took 4 bases from V and 3 from J; bases not matched to a gene: 8. Germline V lookup: CDR1 SGHRS, CDR2 YFSETQ. The time point here: persistent/refractory GD, antithyroid drugs over 5 years with positive TRAb. Extracted PBMC RNA gave rise to the TCR library. This specimen comes from a study of regulatory T cells in long-lasting Graves disease. About the research overall: The study counted Graves' disease as persistent given over 5 years of antithyroid drugs and positive TSH receptor antibodies.

iRepertoire HTBI primers and Arm-PCR of CDR3 regions built TCR beta libraries. TCRdb called the multiplex PCR reads again in MiXCR, with one record for every CDR3 protein. Of around 460,000 distinct CDR3 sequences in the sample, around a fifth were seen once. Study-wide findings and caveats: When disease was persistent, TRBV28, TRBJ1-2 and TRBJ2-5 were the favored segments. Newly diagnosed patients shared about 950 public clonotypes; persistent patients shared approximately 2,700.

The rearrangement uses TRBV5-1 and TRBJ2-3; 7 bases align to TRBD1. Sequences were derived from peripheral blood mononuclear cells (PBMCs), sampled when the disease was refractory, from a patient treated with antithyroid drugs. The origin of this receptor is a female donor with Graves disease. CDR3 nucleotides: TGCGCCAGCAGCGCTACAGGGGATGAAACAGATACGCAGTATTTT. Its translation: CASSATGDETDTQYF. Drawing the rest from reference TRBV5-1 and TRBJ2-3, the complete variable domain is KAGVTQTPRYLIKTRGQQVTLSCSPISGHRSVSWYQQTPGQGLQFLFEYFSETQRNKGNFPGRFSGRQFSNSRSEMNVSTLELGDSALYLCASSATGDETDTQYFGPGTRLTVL.